What follows is one TCR beta chain and its context. Collection of roughly 10 milliliters of peripheral blood was performed for each donor. These data originate in a study of blood T cells in healthy people across ages. PCR was performed a second time for about 7 to 11 cycles using a sample-barcoded 5' primer and a J-beta primer mix. One entry per CDR3 protein results from TCRdb running MiXCR on the 5' RACE reads. The sample contains some 560,000 distinct CDR3 sequences, about 26% of which appear only once. These data also formed part of another study, on T cells of mothers and their children.

The source is a boy younger than 10 in good health. Sequencing was performed on blood.

Here the CDR3 DNA reads TGCAGCGCAGGGAGGTCGGCCGGGGAGCTGTTTTTT. This sequence encodes CSAGRSAGELFF. The chain employs TRBV29-1 and TRBJ2-2; tentative D call: TRBD2 (6 bases). V lost 7 bases and J 6 bases, leaving 12 bases between the germline ends. Germline lookup yields CDR1 SQVTM and CDR2 ANQGSEA. The CDR3 length is 12 residues.